The 16 T cell receptor beta chains listed next were all sequenced from one sample in a study of blood T cell repertoires in COVID-19. TCRdb's copy holds only in-frame clones and misses some; the assay was immunoSEQ multiplex PCR. The data show some 320,000 clones, with roughly 85% seen just once and 1.5% to 2% held by the top ten. What was sequenced was PBMCs or T cells enriched from blood (not recorded which). The receptors stem from a young woman who had been exposed to COVID-19.

The V and J genes are TRBV27 and TRBJ1-2; perhaps TRBD1 as D (5 bases). The V and J ends lost 2 bases and 8 bases respectively, with 12 bases between them. This CDR3 has 13 residues. Per the germline V gene, CDR1 is MNHEY and CDR2 is SMNVEV (reference sequence). The CDR3 protein is CASSLVVGEGYTF. The DNA for the CDR3 is TGTGCCAGCAGTTTAGTAGTAGGGGAAGGCTACACCTTC.

The CDR3 DNA sequence: TGTGCCAGCAGTTTATCTCCTAGCGAGCAGTACTTC. The encoded protein is CASSLSPSEQYF. The V and J genes are TRBV28 and TRBJ2-7; D ambiguous. CDR3 length: 12 residues. Germline values: CDR1 MDHEN, CDR2 SYDVKM. The germline V and J ends were trimmed by 1 base and 6 bases, with 7 bases remaining between them. Full variable domain (rest looked up from reference TRBV28 and TRBJ2-7): DVKVTQSSRYLVKRTGEKVFLECVQDMDHENMFWYRQDPGLGLRLIYFSYDVKMKEKGDIPEGYSVSREKKERFSLILESASTNQTSMYLCASSLSPSEQYFGPGTRLTVT.

The rearrangement joins TRBV10-2 to TRBJ1-1; the D is unclear. Germline V gives CDR1 WSHSY, CDR2 SAAADI. The CDR3 sequence is 12 residues long. Trimming took off 7 bases at V and 4 bases at J, with 10 bases between the two ends. The CDR3 spells CASKYPGTEAFF. The CDR3 region has the DNA TGCGCCAGCAAATACCCGGGCACTGAAGCTTTCTTT.

This chain joins TRBV30 and TRBJ2-2; 7 bases are a match to TRBD1. Germline-derived CDR1 and CDR2 are GTSNPN and SVGIG (reference sequence). This CDR3 is 16 amino acids long. V shed 3 bases and J 3 bases; nucleotides not matched to a gene: 10. The CDR3, as DNA: TGTGCCTGGAGAAGGAGGACAGGAGGAGACACCGGGGAGCTGTTTTTT. This sequence encodes CAWRRRTGGDTGELFF.

The chain has TRBV6-5 and TRBJ2-5; TRBD2 matches at 7 bases. With V trimmed by 6 bases and J by 0 bases, 4 bases remained unmatched. The CDR3 runs to 14 residues. Looked up from germline, CDR1 is MNHEY and CDR2 is SVGAGI. The CDR3 region is CASRILANQETQYF. The CDR3, as DNA: TGTGCCAGCAGGATACTAGCGAACCAAGAGACCCAGTACTTC.

A remark on this clone: Germline is not matched at one junction end, which may reflect a read error. The chain couples TRBV7-7 to TRBJ2-2, with 7 nucleotides matching TRBD1. This CDR3 is 15 amino acids long. In germline, CDR1 is SSHAT, CDR2 FNYEAQ (reference sequence). CDR3 DNA: TGTGCTAGCAGCTTAGACAGGGCGAACACCGGGGAGCTGTTTTTT. Residues: CASSLDRANTGELFF.

The rearrangement links TRBV5-5 to TRBJ1-6; D not certain. The CDR3 runs to 16 residues. Trimming cost V 0 bases and J 6 bases, with 13 bases left between them. Germline CDR1 and CDR2: SGHKS and YYEKEE (reference sequence). The CDR3 reads CASSLVGVDLNSPLHF. The CDR3 nucleotides read TGTGCCAGCAGCTTGGTGGGAGTCGACCTTAATTCACCCCTCCACTTT. Combining the CDR3 with reference TRBV5-5 and TRBJ1-6 gives the whole variable domain DAGVTQSPTHLIKTRGQQVTLRCSPISGHKSVSWYQQVLGQGPQFIFQYYEKEERGRGNFPDRFSARQFPNYSSELNVNALLLGDSALYLCASSLVGVDLNSPLHFGNGTRLTVT.

The CDR3 nucleotides read TGTGCCAGCAGTCCCGGACAGGGCGTAAAAGCTTTCTTT. It yields the protein CASSPGQGVKAFF. The chain joins TRBV6-2 or TRBV6-3 to TRBJ1-1; 8 bases line up with TRBD1. V was clipped by 5 bases and J by 9 bases; unmatched bases: 8. The CDR3 is 13 amino acids. The germline V gene encodes CDR1 MNHEY and CDR2 SVGEGT.

The chain has TRBV7-2 and TRBJ2-1; 9 bases agree with TRBD2. The CDR3 is 15 amino acids. CDR1 SGHTA and CDR2 FQGNSA come from the germline V gene. With 2 bases clipped from V and 6 bases from J, the junction kept 5 bases outside the gene matches. CDR3 nucleotide sequence: TGTGCCAGCAGCTTATATGTTAGCGGGGGCAATGAGCAGTTCTTC. Translating it yields CASSLYVSGGNEQFF.

This rearrangement joins TRBV7-9 to TRBJ2-5, with TRBD1 matching 10 bases. Germline loops: CDR1 SEHNR, CDR2 FQNEAQ (reference sequence). V trimming: 5 bases; J trimming: 4 bases; junction bases outside the gene matches: 7. The CDR3 has 15 amino acids. The CDR3 DNA sequence: TGTGCCAGCAGCGACGACAGGGGGCTGGTAGAGACCCAGTACTTC. Encoded protein: CASSDDRGLVETQYF. The full variable domain, rest sourced from reference TRBV7-9 and TRBJ2-5, is DTGVSQNPRHKITKRGQNVTFRCDPISEHNRLYWYRQTLGQGPEFLTYFQNEAQLEKSRLLSDRFSAERPKGSFSTLEIQRTEQGDSAMYLCASSDDRGLVETQYFGPGTRLLVL.

The CDR3 DNA sequence: TGTGCCAGCAGTTTGGACTCCTCGAACTCTGGAAACACCATATATTTT. It specifies CASSLDSSNSGNTIYF. V is TRBV2 and J is TRBJ1-3; D remains ambiguous. V gave up 5 bases and J gave up 0 bases, with 14 bases separating them. The CDR3 has 16 amino acids. The germline gives CDR1 SNHLY, CDR2 FYNNEI.

The CDR3 nucleotides are TGTGCCAGCAGCATGTACGGGGGAAATGAAAAACTGTTTTTT. Amino acids: CASSMYGGNEKLFF. The rearrangement uses TRBV7-3 and TRBJ1-4; a possible D gene is TRBD1 (5 bases). V gave up 5 bases and J gave up 5 bases, with 12 bases separating them. The germline V gene encodes CDR1 SGHTA and CDR2 FQGTGA. There are 14 residues in the CDR3.

The chain combines TRBV9 with TRBJ2-3; 9 nucleotides line up with TRBD2. This CDR3 has 17 residues. Losses at the gene ends were 3 bases for V and 4 bases for J; bases not matched to a gene: 12. CDR1 is SGDLS, CDR2 YYNGEE, per germline. The CDR3, as DNA: TGTGCCAGCAGCGACCGGACTGGGCGGGGGGGACCAGATACGCAGTATTTT. Protein product: CASSDRTGRGGPDTQYF. The full variable domain, in which reference TRBV9 and TRBJ2-3 provide the parts outside the CDR3, is DSGVTQTPKHLITATGQRVTLRCSPRSGDLSVYWYQQSLDQGLQFLIQYYNGEERAKGNILERFSAQQFPDLHSELNLSSLELGDSALYFCASSDRTGRGGPDTQYFGPGTRLTVL.

The genes are TRBV7-9 and TRBJ1-1; 7 nucleotides match TRBD1. The CDR3 has 15 amino acids. The germline V gene has CDR1 SEHNR and CDR2 FQNEAQ (reference sequence). Trimming cost V 4 bases and J 1 base; bases outside gene matches: 6. Here the CDR3 DNA reads TGTGCCAGCAGCTCATACAGGGGTGGGAACACTGAAGCTTTCTTT. Its protein is CASSSYRGGNTEAFF.

This chain uses TRBV27 with TRBJ2-1; TRBD2 agrees at 7 bases. The germline gives CDR1 MNHEY, CDR2 SMNVEV (reference sequence). The length of the CDR3 is 15 residues. Germline trimming cut 2 bases from V and 2 bases from J; bases unmatched to any gene: 3. CDR3 nucleotides: TGTGCCAGCAGTTTAGCGGGAGAGCCCTACAATGAGCAGTTCTTC. Translation: CASSLAGEPYNEQFF.

This chain uses TRBV30 with TRBJ2-7, with D maybe TRBD1 (6 bases). The germline V gene encodes CDR1 GTSNPN and CDR2 SVGIG (reference sequence). V lost 1 base and J lost 4, with 17 bases in between. CDR3 length equals 15 residues. The CDR3 DNA follows: TGTGCCTGGAGTGCCGGGACACCGAGTAGGTACGAGCAGTACTTC. Its protein product is CAWSAGTPSRYEQYF.